This paragraph covers one TCR beta chain sequence. Its antigen is currently unknown. V was pared by 3 bases and J by 0 bases, with 6 bases between. This CDR3 is 14 amino acids long. Germline V gene lookup returns CDR1 MNHEY and CDR2 SMNVEV (reference sequence). The data are from a study of cytomegalovirus exposure and HLA in healthy donors. Study overall: From donors who were HLA-typed, an early data release held around 85 million unique TCRs. Study results and caveats: A few V segments could not be told apart, such as TRBV6-2 and TRBV6-3, and were left out.

PCR employed 60 Vbeta and 13 Jbeta primers. The assay was immunoSEQ multiplex PCR, and TCRdb's table has in-frame clones only and misses some. This table has about 90,000 clones, roughly four fifths appearing once. The gene calls are TRBV27 and TRBJ2-1; D gene unclear. The clonotype comes from a man aged 25 to 40 in good health and CMV-seronegative. Sequencing was done on a sample of PBMCs. Here the CDR3 DNA reads TGTGCCAGCAGTTTGCATAGCTCCTACAATGAGCAGTTCTTC. It yields the protein CASSLHSSYNEQFF.